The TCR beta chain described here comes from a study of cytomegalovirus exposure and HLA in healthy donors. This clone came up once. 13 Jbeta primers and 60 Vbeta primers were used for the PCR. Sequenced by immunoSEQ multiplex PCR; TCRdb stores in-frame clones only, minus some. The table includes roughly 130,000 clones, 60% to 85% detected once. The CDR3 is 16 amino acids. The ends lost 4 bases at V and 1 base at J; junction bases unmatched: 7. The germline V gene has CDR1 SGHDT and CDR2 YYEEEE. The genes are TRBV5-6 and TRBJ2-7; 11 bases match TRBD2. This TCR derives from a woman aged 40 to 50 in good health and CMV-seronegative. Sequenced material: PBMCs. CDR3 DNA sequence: TGTGCCAGCAGCCTATACGGGACTAGCGGTTCCTACGAGCAGTACTTC. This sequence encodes CASSLYGTSGSYEQYF.